One sample yielded the 2 T cell receptor beta chains listed below, sequenced in a study of cytomegalovirus exposure and HLA in healthy donors. The PCR contained 60 Vbeta and 13 Jbeta primers. Repertoires were generated with immunoSEQ multiplex PCR, while TCRdb's copy carries only in-frame clones and drops some. The sample contains about 140,000 clones, 77% of which appear only once. The material sequenced was PBMCs. The receptor source for this set is a woman aged 45-65 years in good health and CMV-seronegative.

As to this clone: At one of its ends the junction is not consistent with the germline gene, which may arise from a read error. The rearrangement links TRBV4-2 to TRBJ2-3; 10 nucleotides match TRBD2. The germline V gene encodes CDR1 LGHNA and CDR2 YNFKEQ. There are 15 residues in the CDR3. CDR3 sequence: CASSQRLAGTGTQYF. CDR3 DNA: TGTGCCAGCAGCCAGAGACTAGCGGGCACAGGTACGCAGTATTTT.

The chain uses TRBV27 and TRBJ2-3; D possibly corresponds to TRBD1 (6 bases). Germline CDR1 and CDR2: MNHEY and SMNVEV (reference sequence). This CDR3 is built from 13 residues. The V and J ends lost 6 bases and 5 bases respectively, with 12 bases between them. The DNA for the CDR3 is TGTGCCAGCAGCGAACAGGGAAAAGATACGCAGTATTTT. Translation gives CASSEQGKDTQYF.